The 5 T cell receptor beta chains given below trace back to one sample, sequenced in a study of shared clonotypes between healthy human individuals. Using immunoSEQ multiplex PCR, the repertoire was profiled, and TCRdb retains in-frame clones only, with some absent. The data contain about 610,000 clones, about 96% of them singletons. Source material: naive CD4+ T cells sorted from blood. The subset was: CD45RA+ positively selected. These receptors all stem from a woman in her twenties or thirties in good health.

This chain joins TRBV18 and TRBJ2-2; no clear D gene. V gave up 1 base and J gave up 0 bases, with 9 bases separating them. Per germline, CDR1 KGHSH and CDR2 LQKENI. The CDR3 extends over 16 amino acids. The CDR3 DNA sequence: TGTGCCAGCTCACCACTGGACGGAGCGAACACCGGGGAGCTGTTTTTT. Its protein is CASSPLDGANTGELFF.

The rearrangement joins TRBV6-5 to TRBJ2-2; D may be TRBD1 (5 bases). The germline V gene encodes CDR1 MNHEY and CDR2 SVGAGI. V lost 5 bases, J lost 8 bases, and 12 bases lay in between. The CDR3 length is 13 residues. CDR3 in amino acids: CASSRAGSGELFF. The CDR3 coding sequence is TGTGCCAGCAGTAGGGCAGGGTCGGGGGAGCTGTTTTTT.

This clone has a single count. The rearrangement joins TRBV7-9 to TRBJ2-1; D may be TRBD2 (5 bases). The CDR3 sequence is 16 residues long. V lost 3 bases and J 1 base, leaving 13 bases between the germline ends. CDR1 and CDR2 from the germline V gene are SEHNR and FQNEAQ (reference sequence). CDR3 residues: CASSLPRLQSYNEQFF. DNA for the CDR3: TGTGCCAGCAGCTTGCCGAGACTACAATCCTACAATGAGCAGTTCTTC.

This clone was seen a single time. The CDR3 reads CASSLDPLHTGELFF. The CDR3, as DNA: TGTGCCAGCAGCTTGGATCCTCTCCACACCGGGGAGCTGTTTTTT. The chain carries TRBV5-4 and TRBJ2-2, with no clear D. CDR1 SGHNT and CDR2 YYREEE come from the germline V gene (reference sequence). V shed 0 bases and J shed 3 bases, with 9 bases lying between them. This CDR3 comprises 15 residues.

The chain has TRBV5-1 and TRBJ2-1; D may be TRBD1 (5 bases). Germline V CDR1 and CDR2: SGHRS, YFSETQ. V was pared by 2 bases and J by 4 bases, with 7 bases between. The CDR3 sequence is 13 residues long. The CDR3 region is CASSFRQYNEQFF. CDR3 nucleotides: TGCGCCAGCAGCTTCCGACAGTACAATGAGCAGTTCTTC.